Listed here are 26 T cell receptor beta chains from one sample, sequenced in a study of blood T cell repertoires in COVID-19. This table comes from immunoSEQ multiplex PCR, and its TCRdb copy is limited to in-frame clones, with some not included. The repertoire consists of roughly 250,000 clones, with around 81% occurring once and the leading ten covering around 2.9%. What was sequenced was peripheral blood. All receptors come from a woman aged 60-70 years with active or convalescent COVID-19.

This chain connects TRBV6-5 to TRBJ1-2, with D maybe TRBD1 (5 bases). This CDR3 has 14 amino acids. V was pared by 6 bases and J by 4 bases, with 15 bases between. Germline V gene data show CDR1 as MNHEY and CDR2 as SVGAGI. The CDR3 spells CASSPNFDSYGYTF. The DNA of the CDR3 is TGTGCCAGCAGCCCGAACTTTGACAGCTATGGCTACACCTTC.

The chain has TRBV10-2 and TRBJ1-1, with D perhaps matching TRBD1 (5 bases). The CDR3 loop spans 14 amino acids. V was trimmed by 9 bases and J by 1 base, leaving 15 bases between them. Per the germline V gene, CDR1 is WSHSY and CDR2 is SAAADI. CDR3 amino acids: CASNSGLPNTEAFF. The CDR3 DNA sequence: TGCGCCAGTAATTCGGGACTGCCGAACACTGAAGCTTTCTTT.

The J gene is TRBJ2-3, the V gene TRBV5-4, with TRBD2 matching over 13 bases. Looked up from germline, CDR1 is SGHNT and CDR2 is YYREEE (reference sequence). This CDR3 has 17 amino acids. J lost 0 bases, V lost 4 bases, and 5 bases had no gene match. This chain's CDR3 is CASSLGLAGASTDTQYF. In DNA form, the CDR3 reads TGTGCCAGCAGCCTCGGACTAGCGGGGGCCAGCACAGATACGCAGTATTTT. Together with reference TRBV5-4 and TRBJ2-3, the CDR3 gives the full variable domain: ETGVTQSPTHLIKTRGQQVTLRCSSQSGHNTVSWYQQALGQGPQFIFQYYREEENGRGNFPPRFSGLQFPNYSSELNVNALELDDSALYLCASSLGLAGASTDTQYFGPGTRLTVL.

The genes are TRBV6-5 and TRBJ1-1; TRBD1 aligns across 10 bases. Germline V lookup: CDR1 MNHEY, CDR2 SVGAGI. This CDR3 comprises 14 residues. The ends lost 6 bases at V and 4 bases at J; junction bases unmatched: 5. CDR3 DNA: TGTGCCAGCAGGGACAGGGGGAAGATCACTGAAGCTTTCTTT. It translates to CASRDRGKITEAFF.

The rearrangement links TRBV27 to TRBJ2-7, with D possibly TRBD2 on 6 matching bases. The V end lost 5 bases, the J end lost 6 bases, and 17 bases lay between the germline ends. Germline V lookup: CDR1 MNHEY, CDR2 SMNVEV (reference sequence). The CDR3 is made up of 14 amino acids. CDR3 protein: CASSRGLLVSEQYF. The CDR3 DNA follows: TGTGCCAGCAGTAGGGGACTCCTCGTTAGCGAGCAGTACTTC.

Only a few counts were recorded for this clone. This chain uses TRBV4-1 with TRBJ2-4; TRBD1 aligns across 7 bases. The V and J ends lost 5 bases and 2 bases, in that order; junction bases with no gene match: 6. This CDR3 contains 15 residues. Germline V gene lookup returns CDR1 MGHRA and CDR2 YSYEKL. CDR3 bases: TGCGCCAGCAGCTTCCTGACAGGGCCCAAAAACATTCAGTACTTC. Amino acid sequence: CASSFLTGPKNIQYF.

This chain uses TRBV6-4 with TRBJ2-1; TRBD2 matches at 10 bases. The trim removed 6 bases at V and 9 bases at J, leaving 11 bases unmatched. The length of the CDR3 is 15 residues. Germline V gene sequence: CDR1 MRHNA, CDR2 SNTAGT. CDR3 region: CASSPKGLAIGEQFF. Written as DNA, the CDR3 is TGTGCCAGCAGCCCGAAGGGACTAGCGATCGGTGAGCAGTTCTTC.

The count of this clone is one. The V gene is TRBV7-9, the J gene TRBJ2-5; TRBD1 agrees at 7 bases. The length of the CDR3 is 13 residues. Germline assignment: CDR1 SEHNR and CDR2 FQNEAQ (reference sequence). Trimming took 8 bases from V and 4 from J; bases not matched to a gene: 7. The CDR3 loop is CASQRDRAETQYF. The CDR3 bases are TGTGCCAGCCAGAGAGACAGGGCAGAGACCCAGTACTTC.

The chain has TRBV7-9 and TRBJ2-7; tentative D call: TRBD1 (6 bases). V lost 5 bases and J 2 bases, leaving 16 bases between the germline ends. In germline, CDR1 is SEHNR, CDR2 FQNEAQ (reference sequence). There are 15 residues in the CDR3. This CDR3 is CASSEVRGVTYEQYF. In DNA form, the CDR3 reads TGTGCCAGCAGCGAAGTCAGGGGAGTGACCTACGAGCAGTACTTC.

The chain recombines TRBV3-1 (or the pseudogene TRBV3-2) with TRBJ2-5; no definite D call. CDR1 is LGHDT, CDR2 YNNKEL, per germline (reference sequence). The ends were cut back, 4 bases at V and 5 bases at J, with 5 bases in the middle. The CDR3 spans 11 residues. CDR3 nucleotides: TGTGCCAGCAGCCTAGTCGAGACCCAGTACTTC. Amino acids: CASSLVETQYF.

The chain combines TRBV4-1 with TRBJ1-1, with 9 positions matching TRBD1. The CDR3 is 18 amino acids. The J segment lost 6 bases and the V segment lost 4 bases, leaving 18 bases of the junction unmatched. CDR1 and CDR2 from the germline V gene are MGHRA and YSYEKL. The CDR3 DNA is TGCGCCAGCAGCCGAGGCCCGGGACAGGGTAGGGGTGGCGCTGAAGCTTTCTTT. Its protein product is CASSRGPGQGRGGAEAFF.

This clone has ten or more counts. The J gene is TRBJ1-1, the V gene TRBV3-1 (or the pseudogene TRBV3-2); tentative D call: TRBD1 (5 bases). CDR3 length: 17 residues. The germline V gene has CDR1 LGHDT and CDR2 YNNKEL (reference sequence). Trimming cost V 1 base and J 1 base, with 16 bases left between them. In DNA, the CDR3 is TGTGCCAGCAGCCAAGGACTTTTGACAGTAGGGAACACTGAAGCTTTCTTT. Translated: CASSQGLLTVGNTEAFF.

The genes are TRBV19 and TRBJ1-1; possibly TRBD1 for D (5 bases). The CDR3 length is 13 residues. Trimming cost V 7 bases and J 11 bases, with 20 bases left between them. Germline values: CDR1 LNHDA, CDR2 SQIVND (reference sequence). CDR3 residues: CASTPTGGDGAFF. The CDR3 DNA sequence: TGTGCCAGTACCCCCACGGGAGGGGATGGGGCTTTCTTT.

The V call is TRBV5-1, the J call TRBJ2-5, with 9 positions matching TRBD1. Trimming took 4 bases from V and 5 from J; bases not matched to a gene: 9. The CDR3 is 15 amino acids. The germline CDR1 and CDR2 sequences are SGHRS and YFSETQ. Written as DNA, the CDR3 is TGCGCCAGCAGCCAAGGCGGGACAGGGATGGAGACCCAGTACTTC. It specifies CASSQGGTGMETQYF.

The rearrangement uses TRBV5-1 and TRBJ2-4; D gene unclear. V gave up 4 bases and J gave up 9 bases, with 14 bases separating them. Per germline, CDR1 SGHRS and CDR2 YFSETQ. This CDR3 has 13 residues. CDR3 nucleotides: TGCGCCAGCAGCGCTGACATGAACGGCATTCAGTACTTC. Translation gives CASSADMNGIQYF.

This chain connects TRBV13 to TRBJ1-2, with a tentative D call TRBD1 (5 bases). The CDR3 spans 15 residues. Germline V gives CDR1 PRHDT, CDR2 FYEKMQ (reference sequence). V lost 5 bases, J lost 5 bases, and 18 bases lay in between. CDR3 DNA sequence: TGTGCCAGCAGCCCATACGGGGGTATAGTTTATGGCTACACCTTC. Protein sequence: CASSPYGGIVYGYTF.

The gene calls are TRBV11-2 and TRBJ1-2; possibly TRBD1 for D (5 bases). Germline lookup yields CDR1 SGHAT and CDR2 FQNNGV. The CDR3 covers 13 residues. The ends were cut back, 5 bases at V and 7 bases at J, with 14 bases in the middle. The CDR3, as DNA: TGTGCCAGCAGCAGTGACCAGGGCCGTGGCTACACCTTC. It encodes CASSSDQGRGYTF.

To note about this clone: This probably arose from a read error, given a far larger clone one base away. In nucleotides, the CDR3 is TGTGCCAGCAGCCGGACAGGGAGCACCGGGGAGCTGTTTTTT. Its protein is CASSRTGSTGELFF. The gene calls are TRBV5-8 and TRBJ2-2; 8 nucleotides align to TRBD1. The V and J ends lost 4 bases and 4 bases, in that order; junction bases with no gene match: 3. In germline, CDR1 is SGHTS, CDR2 YDEGEE. The CDR3 contains 14 residues.

This rearrangement joins TRBV14 to TRBJ2-7, with a tentative D call TRBD1 (5 bases). V was pared by 5 bases and J by 5 bases, with 10 bases between. CDR3 length: 12 residues. Germline CDR1 and CDR2: SGHDN and FVKESK. CDR3 protein: CASSDKGDEQYF. For the CDR3, the DNA is TGTGCCAGCAGCGACAAAGGGGACGAGCAGTACTTC.

This clone occurred a few times. Other DNA sequences within the sample encode an identical CDR3. V and J are TRBV18 and TRBJ2-7; D is unresolved. This CDR3 contains 12 residues. Germline loops: CDR1 KGHSH, CDR2 LQKENI. V lost 3 bases to trimming and J lost 0 bases, with 3 bases between them. The CDR3 sequence: CASSPSSYEQYF. The CDR3 region has the DNA TGTGCCAGCTCACCCAGCTCCTACGAGCAGTACTTC.

Written as DNA, the CDR3 is TGCAGCGTTGAAGATACGGGGAAGGGAAAACTGTTTTTT. This encodes CSVEDTGKGKLFF. This rearrangement joins TRBV29-1 to TRBJ1-4; the D is unclear. From germline, CDR1 is SQVTM and CDR2 ANQGSEA. This CDR3 is built from 13 residues. Trimming pared 0 bases from V and 10 bases from J, leaving 12 bases between.

V gene TRBV19 combines with J gene TRBJ1-5; no clear D gene. Trimming shortened V by 8 bases and J by 0 bases, and 14 bases separated the two germline ends. Germline V gene lookup returns CDR1 LNHDA and CDR2 SQIVND (reference sequence). The CDR3 runs to 15 residues. The chain's CDR3 is CASVSREHSNQPQHF. CDR3 bases: TGTGCCAGTGTGAGTCGGGAGCATAGCAATCAGCCCCAGCATTTT.

The CDR3: CASSLRQGQAKSYEQYF. CDR3 DNA sequence: TGTGCCAGCAGCTTAAGGCAGGGACAGGCGAAGTCCTACGAGCAGTACTTC. The chain combines TRBV7-9 with TRBJ2-7; 8 bases are shared with TRBD1. The germline V gene has CDR1 SEHNR and CDR2 FQNEAQ (reference sequence). The J segment lost 1 base and the V segment lost 2 bases, leaving 10 bases of the junction unmatched. The CDR3 runs 17 residues.

This chain's CDR3 is CASSLPIRGGEQYF. Here the CDR3 DNA reads TGTGCCAGCAGCTTACCCATCCGAGGGGGCGAGCAGTACTTC. V is TRBV7-9 and J is TRBJ2-7; D is possibly TRBD1 (6 bases). The germline CDR1 and CDR2 sequences are SEHNR and FQNEAQ (reference sequence). Trimming left V 2 bases short and J 6 bases short, with 14 bases between. The CDR3 length is 14 residues.

This chain connects TRBV2 to TRBJ1-1; 7 bases are shared with TRBD1. CDR3 length equals 14 residues. Germline values: CDR1 SNHLY, CDR2 FYNNEI. V lost 5 bases to trimming and J lost 0 bases; unmatched junction nucleotides: 3. The chain's CDR3 is CASSRTGLNTEAFF. The CDR3 nucleotides read TGTGCCAGCAGTAGGACAGGCTTGAACACTGAAGCTTTCTTT.

The rearrangement joins TRBV5-4 to TRBJ1-2, with a weak D call TRBD1 (6 bases). The CDR3 runs 15 residues. Trimming stripped 0 bases from V and 0 bases from J, with 9 bases between. CDR1 is SGHNT and CDR2 is YYREEE in the germline V gene (reference sequence). The CDR3 reads CASSLGGGSNYGYTF. DNA for the CDR3: TGTGCCAGCAGCTTGGGGGGGGGCTCTAACTATGGCTACACCTTC.